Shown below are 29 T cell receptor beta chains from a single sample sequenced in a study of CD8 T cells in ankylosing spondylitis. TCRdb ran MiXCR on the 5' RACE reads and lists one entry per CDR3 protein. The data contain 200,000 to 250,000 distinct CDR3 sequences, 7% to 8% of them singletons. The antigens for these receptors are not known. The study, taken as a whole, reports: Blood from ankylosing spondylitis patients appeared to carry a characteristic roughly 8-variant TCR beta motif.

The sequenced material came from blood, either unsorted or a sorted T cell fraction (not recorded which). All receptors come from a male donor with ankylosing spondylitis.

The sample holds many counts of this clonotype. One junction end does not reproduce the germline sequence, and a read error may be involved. The CDR3 loop is CASSHGMEKCF. The CDR3 DNA follows: TGTGCCAGCAGTCACGGGATGGAGAAGTGCTTC. The chain links TRBV12-3 or TRBV12-4 to TRBJ2-7; the D gene is possibly TRBD2 (5 bases). The CDR3 is made up of 11 amino acids.

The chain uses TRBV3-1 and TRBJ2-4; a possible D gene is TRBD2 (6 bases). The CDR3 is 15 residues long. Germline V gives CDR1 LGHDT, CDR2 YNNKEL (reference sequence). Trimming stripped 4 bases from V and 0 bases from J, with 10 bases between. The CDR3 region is CASSRGGVAKNIQYF. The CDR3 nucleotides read TGTGCCAGCAGCCGGGGAGGTGTAGCCAAAAACATTCAGTACTTC. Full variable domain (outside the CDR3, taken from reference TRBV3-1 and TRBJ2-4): DTAVSQTPKYLVTQMGNDKSIKCEQNLGHDTMYWYKQDSKKFLKIMFSYNNKELIINETVPNRFSPKSPDKAHLNLHINSLELGDSAVYFCASSRGGVAKNIQYFGAGTRLSVL.

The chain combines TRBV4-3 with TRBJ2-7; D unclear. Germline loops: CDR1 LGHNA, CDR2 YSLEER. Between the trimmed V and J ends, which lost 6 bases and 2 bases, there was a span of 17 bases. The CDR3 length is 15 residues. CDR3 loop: CASRLLSGGPYEQYF. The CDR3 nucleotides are TGCGCCAGCAGATTACTATCAGGCGGCCCCTACGAGCAGTACTTC.

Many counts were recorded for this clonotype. The CDR3, as DNA: TGTGCCAGCATTGGCGGGACTGTAGAGCAGTTCTTC. It encodes CASIGGTVEQFF. The chain combines TRBV25-1 with TRBJ2-1; D is possibly TRBD2 (6 bases). With 7 bases removed from V and 10 bases from J, the gap between germline ends came to 14 bases. Germline CDR1 reads MGHDK; CDR2 reads SYGVNS. This CDR3 region has 12 residues.

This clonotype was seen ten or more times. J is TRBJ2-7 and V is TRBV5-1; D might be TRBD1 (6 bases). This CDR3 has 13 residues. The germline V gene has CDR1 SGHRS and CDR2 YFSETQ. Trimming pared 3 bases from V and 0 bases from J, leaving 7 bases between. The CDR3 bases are TGCGCCAGCAGCTGGACAGCCTCCTACGAGCAGTACTTC. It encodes CASSWTASYEQYF.

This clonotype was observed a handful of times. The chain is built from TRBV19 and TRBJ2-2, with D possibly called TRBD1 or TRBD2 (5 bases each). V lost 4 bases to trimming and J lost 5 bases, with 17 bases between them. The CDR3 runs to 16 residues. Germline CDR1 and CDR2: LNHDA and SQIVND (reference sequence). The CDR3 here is CASSTPGPRGTGELFF. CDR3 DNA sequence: TGTGCCAGTAGTACTCCGGGACCCCGAGGGACCGGGGAGCTGTTTTTT.

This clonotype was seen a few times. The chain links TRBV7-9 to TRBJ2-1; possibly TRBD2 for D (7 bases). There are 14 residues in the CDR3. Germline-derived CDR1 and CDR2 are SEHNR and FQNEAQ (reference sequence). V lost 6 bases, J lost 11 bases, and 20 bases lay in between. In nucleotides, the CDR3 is TGTGCCAGCAGGTCCGATAGGGGGGGCGTAAAGCAGTTCTTC. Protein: CASRSDRGGVKQFF. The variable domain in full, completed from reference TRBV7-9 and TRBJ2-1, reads DTGVSQNPRHKITKRGQNVTFRCDPISEHNRLYWYRQTLGQGPEFLTYFQNEAQLEKSRLLSDRFSAERPKGSFSTLEIQRTEQGDSAMYLCASRSDRGGVKQFFGPGTRLTVL.

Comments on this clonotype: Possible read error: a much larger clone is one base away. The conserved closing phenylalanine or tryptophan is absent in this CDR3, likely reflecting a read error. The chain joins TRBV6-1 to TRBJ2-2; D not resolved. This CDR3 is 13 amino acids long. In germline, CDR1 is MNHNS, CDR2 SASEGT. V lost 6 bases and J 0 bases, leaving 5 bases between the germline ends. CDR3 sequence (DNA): TGTGCCAGCAGGCAGACGAACACCGGGGAGCTGTTTTCT. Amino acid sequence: CASRQTNTGELFS.

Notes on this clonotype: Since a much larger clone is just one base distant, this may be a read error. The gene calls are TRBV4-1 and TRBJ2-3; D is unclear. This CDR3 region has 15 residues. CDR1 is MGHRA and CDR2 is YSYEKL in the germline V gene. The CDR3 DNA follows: TGCGCCGGCAGCCAAGATGGAAGACGCACAGATACGCAGTATTTT. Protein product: CAGSQDGRRTDTQYF.

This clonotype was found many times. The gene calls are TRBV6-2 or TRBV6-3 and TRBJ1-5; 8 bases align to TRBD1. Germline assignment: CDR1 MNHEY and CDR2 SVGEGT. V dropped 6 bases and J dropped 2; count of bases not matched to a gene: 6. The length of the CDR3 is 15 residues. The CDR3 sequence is CASRDRVAGNQPQHF. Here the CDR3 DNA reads TGTGCCAGCAGGGACAGGGTTGCTGGCAATCAGCCCCAGCATTTT.

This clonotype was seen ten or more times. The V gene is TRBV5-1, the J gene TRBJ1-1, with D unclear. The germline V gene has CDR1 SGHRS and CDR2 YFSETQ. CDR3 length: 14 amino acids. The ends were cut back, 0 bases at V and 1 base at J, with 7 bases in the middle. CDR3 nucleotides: TGCGCCAGCAGCTTGGCTTCAGGGAACACTGAAGCTTTCTTT. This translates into CASSLASGNTEAFF.

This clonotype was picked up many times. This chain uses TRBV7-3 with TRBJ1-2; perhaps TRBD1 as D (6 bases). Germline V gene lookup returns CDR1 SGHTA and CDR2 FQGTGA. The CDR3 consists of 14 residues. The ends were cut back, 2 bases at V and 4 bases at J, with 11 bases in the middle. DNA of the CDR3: TGTGCCAGCAGCTTATCAGGGGACACCTATGGCTACACCTTC. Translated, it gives CASSLSGDTYGYTF.

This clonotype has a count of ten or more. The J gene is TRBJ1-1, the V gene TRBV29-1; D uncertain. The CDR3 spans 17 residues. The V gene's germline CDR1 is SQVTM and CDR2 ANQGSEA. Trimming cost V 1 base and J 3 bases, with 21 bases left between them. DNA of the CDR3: TGCAGCGTTGAAGCCTGGGCGGCGCAAGGCGCGGACACTGAAGCTTTCTTT. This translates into CSVEAWAAQGADTEAFF.

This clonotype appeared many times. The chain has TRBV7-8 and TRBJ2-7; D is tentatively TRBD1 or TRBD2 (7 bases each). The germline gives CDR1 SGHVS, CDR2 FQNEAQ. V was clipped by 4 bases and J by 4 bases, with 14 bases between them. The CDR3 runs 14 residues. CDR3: CASSSSGGGYEQYF. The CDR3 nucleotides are TGTGCCAGCAGCTCTTCAGGGGGAGGGTACGAGCAGTACTTC. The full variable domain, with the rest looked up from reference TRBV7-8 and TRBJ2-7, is GAGVSQSPRYKVAKRGQDVALRCDPISGHVSLFWYQQALGQGPEFLTYFQNEAQLDKSGLPSDRFFAERPEGSVSTLKIQRTQQEDSAVYLCASSSSGGGYEQYFGPGTRLTVT.

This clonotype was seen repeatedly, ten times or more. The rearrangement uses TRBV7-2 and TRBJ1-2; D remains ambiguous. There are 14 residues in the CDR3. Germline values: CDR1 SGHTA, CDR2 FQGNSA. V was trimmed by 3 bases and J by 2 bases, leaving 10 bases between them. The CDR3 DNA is TGTGCCAGCAGCTTCGGGGAGGGAAACTATGGCTACACCTTC. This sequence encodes CASSFGEGNYGYTF.

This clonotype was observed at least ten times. The CDR3 here is CASSLGTTYNEQFF. CDR3 in DNA: TGTGCCAGCAGTTTAGGGACCACTTACAATGAGCAGTTCTTC. This chain connects TRBV27 to TRBJ2-1; TRBD1 or TRBD2 may be the D gene (5 bases each). Germline assignment: CDR1 MNHEY and CDR2 SMNVEV (reference sequence). The CDR3 loop spans 14 amino acids. The V end was cut by 2 bases, the J end by 4 bases, with 9 bases between.

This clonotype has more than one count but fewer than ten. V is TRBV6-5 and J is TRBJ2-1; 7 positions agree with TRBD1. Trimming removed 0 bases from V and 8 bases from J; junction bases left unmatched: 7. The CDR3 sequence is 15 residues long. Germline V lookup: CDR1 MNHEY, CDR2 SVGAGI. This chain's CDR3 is CASSYSRGTGDEQFF. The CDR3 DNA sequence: TGTGCCAGCAGTTACTCGAGAGGAACAGGGGATGAGCAGTTCTTC.

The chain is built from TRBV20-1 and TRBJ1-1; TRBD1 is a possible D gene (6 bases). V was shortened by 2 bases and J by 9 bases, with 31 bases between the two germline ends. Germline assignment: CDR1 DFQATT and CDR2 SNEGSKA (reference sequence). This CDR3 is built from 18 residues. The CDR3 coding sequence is TGCAGTGCTAGACCATCGGGGGCGTTTGACGTTTACTCAGCTCAAGCTTTCTTT. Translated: CSARPSGAFDVYSAQAFF.

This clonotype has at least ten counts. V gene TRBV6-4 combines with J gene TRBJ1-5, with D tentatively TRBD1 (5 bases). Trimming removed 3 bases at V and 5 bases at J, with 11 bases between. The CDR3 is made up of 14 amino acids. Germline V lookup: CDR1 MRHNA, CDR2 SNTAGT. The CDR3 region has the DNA TGTGCCAGCAGTGAACAGGTTCTCGATCAGCCCCAGCATTTT. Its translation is CASSEQVLDQPQHF.

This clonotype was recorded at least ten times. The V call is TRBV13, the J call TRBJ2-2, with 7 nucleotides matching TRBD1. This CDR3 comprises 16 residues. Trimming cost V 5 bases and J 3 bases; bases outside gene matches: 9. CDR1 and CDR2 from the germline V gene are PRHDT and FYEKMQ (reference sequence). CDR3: CASSLFDREDTGELFF. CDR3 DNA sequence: TGTGCCAGCAGCCTATTCGACAGGGAAGACACCGGGGAGCTGTTTTTT.

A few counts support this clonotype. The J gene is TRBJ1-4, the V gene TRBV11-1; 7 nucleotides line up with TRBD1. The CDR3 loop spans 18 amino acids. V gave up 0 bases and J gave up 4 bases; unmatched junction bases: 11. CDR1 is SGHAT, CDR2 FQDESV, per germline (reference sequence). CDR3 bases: TGTGCCAGCAGCTTAGCCCGGACAGGACCGGCGGTTAATGAAAAACTGTTTTTT. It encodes CASSLARTGPAVNEKLFF.

This chain's CDR3 is CASSEAGESYNEQFF. The CDR3 nucleotides are TGTGCCAGCAGTGAAGCGGGAGAGTCCTACAATGAGCAGTTCTTC. The chain recombines TRBV6-1 with TRBJ2-1, with a tentative D call TRBD2 (5 bases). The germline gives CDR1 MNHNS, CDR2 SASEGT. V lost 0 bases, J lost 1 base, and 7 bases lay in between. CDR3 size: 15 residues.

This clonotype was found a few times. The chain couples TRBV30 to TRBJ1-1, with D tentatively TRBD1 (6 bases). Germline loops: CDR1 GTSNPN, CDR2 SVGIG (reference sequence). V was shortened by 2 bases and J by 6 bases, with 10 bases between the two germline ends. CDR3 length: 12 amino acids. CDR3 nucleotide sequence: TGTGCCTGGAGTTGGGGGACACCTGAAGCTTTCTTT. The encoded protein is CAWSWGTPEAFF. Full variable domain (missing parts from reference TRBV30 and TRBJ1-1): SQTIHQWPATLVQPVGSPLSLECTVEGTSNPNLYWYRQAAGRGLQLLFYSVGIGQISSEVPQNLSASRPQDRQFILSSKKLLLSDSGFYLCAWSWGTPEAFFGQGTRLTVV.

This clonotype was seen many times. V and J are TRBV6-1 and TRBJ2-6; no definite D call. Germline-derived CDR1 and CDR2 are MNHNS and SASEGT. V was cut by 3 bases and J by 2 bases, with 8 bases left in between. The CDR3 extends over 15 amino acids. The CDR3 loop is CASSEGSAGANVLTF. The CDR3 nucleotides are TGTGCCAGCAGTGAGGGATCGGCTGGGGCCAACGTCCTGACTTTC.

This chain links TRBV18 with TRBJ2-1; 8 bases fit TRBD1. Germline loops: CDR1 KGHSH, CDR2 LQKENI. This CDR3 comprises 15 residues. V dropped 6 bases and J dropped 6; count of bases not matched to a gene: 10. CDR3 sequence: CASSLGTGPLNEQFF. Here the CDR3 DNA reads TGTGCCAGCTCGCTCGGGACAGGACCTCTCAATGAGCAGTTCTTC.

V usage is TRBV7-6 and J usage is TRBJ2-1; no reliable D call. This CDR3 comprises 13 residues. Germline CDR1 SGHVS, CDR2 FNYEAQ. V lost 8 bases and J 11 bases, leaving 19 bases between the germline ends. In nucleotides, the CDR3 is TGTGCCAGCGAAAAAGGGCGGCACGATAAGCAGTTCTTC. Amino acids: CASEKGRHDKQFF.

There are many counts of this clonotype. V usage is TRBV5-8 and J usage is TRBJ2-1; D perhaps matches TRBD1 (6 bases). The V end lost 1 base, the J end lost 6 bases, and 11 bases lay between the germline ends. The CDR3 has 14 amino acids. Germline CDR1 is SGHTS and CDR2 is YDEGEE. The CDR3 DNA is TGTGCCAGCAGCTTGTATCAGGGGTTCAATGAGCAGTTCTTC. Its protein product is CASSLYQGFNEQFF.

CDR3 amino acids: CATRQGPNTEAFF. The CDR3 nucleotides read TGTGCCACCAGGCAGGGGCCGAACACTGAAGCTTTCTTT. The chain carries TRBV24-1 and TRBJ1-1; TRBD1 might be the D (6 bases). Per the germline V gene, CDR1 is KGHDR and CDR2 is SFDVKD. V was cut by 7 bases and J by 1 base, with 9 bases left in between. The CDR3 has 13 residues.

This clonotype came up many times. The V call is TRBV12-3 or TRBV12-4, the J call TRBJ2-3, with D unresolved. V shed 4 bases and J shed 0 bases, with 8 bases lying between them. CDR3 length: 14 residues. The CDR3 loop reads CASSYSPSTDTQYF. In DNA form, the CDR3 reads TGTGCCAGCAGTTACAGCCCTAGCACAGATACGCAGTATTTT.